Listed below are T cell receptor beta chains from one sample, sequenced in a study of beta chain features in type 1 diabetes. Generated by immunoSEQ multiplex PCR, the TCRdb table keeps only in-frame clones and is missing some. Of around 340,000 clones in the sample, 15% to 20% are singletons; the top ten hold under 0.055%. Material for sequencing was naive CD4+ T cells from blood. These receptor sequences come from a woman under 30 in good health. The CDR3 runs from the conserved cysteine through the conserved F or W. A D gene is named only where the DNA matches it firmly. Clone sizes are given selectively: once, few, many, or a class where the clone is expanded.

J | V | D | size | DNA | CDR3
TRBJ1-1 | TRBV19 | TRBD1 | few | TGTGCCAGTAGTATCCGGACAGGGGGGGAAGCTTTCTTT | CASSIRTGGEAFF
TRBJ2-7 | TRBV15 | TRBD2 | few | TGTGCCACCAGCAGAGGACTAGCCGGGTCCTACGAGCAGTACTTC | CATSRGLAGSYEQYF
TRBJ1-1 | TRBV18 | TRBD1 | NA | TGTGCCAGCTCACCATTGGACAGGGGCACTGAAGCTTTCTTT | CASSPLDRGTEAFF
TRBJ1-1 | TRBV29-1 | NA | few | TGCAGCGTTGAAGATGGGGGGGCTGAAGCTTTCTTT | CSVEDGGAEAFF
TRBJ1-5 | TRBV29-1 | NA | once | TGCAGCGTGGGGGGGAGCAATCAGCCCCAGCATTTT | CSVGGSNQPQHF
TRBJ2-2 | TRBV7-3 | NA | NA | TGTGCCAGCAGCTTAACGTCGGGAGCCGGGGAGCTGTTTTTT | CASSLTSGAGELFF
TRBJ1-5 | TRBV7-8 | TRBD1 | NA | TGTGCCAGCAGCCTGGACACCCTCGGGACAGGGTACAATCAGCCCCAGCATTTT | CASSLDTLGTGYNQPQHF
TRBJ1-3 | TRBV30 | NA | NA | TGTGCCTGGAGTCTGGGAGCTGGAAACACCATATATTTT | CAWSLGAGNTIYF
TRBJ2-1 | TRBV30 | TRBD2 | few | TGTGCCTGGAGCCCCGGACTAGCGGGTTACAATGAGCAGTTCTTC | CAWSPGLAGYNEQFF
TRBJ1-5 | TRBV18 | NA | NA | TGTGCCAGCTCACCGGAGGGCAATCAGCCCCAGCATTTT | CASSPEGNQPQHF
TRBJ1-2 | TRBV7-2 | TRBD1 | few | TGTGCCAGCAGCTTATCGCTGACAGGGAGTGAGGGCTACACCTTC | CASSLSLTGSEGYTF
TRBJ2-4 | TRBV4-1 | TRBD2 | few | TGCGCCAGCAGCCACCTCCTCAACCGACTAGCCACCAAAAACATTCAGTACTTC | CASSHLLNRLATKNIQYF
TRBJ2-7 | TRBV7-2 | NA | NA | TGTGCCAGCAGCTTAGATCCGAACTCTTACGAGCAGTACTTC | CASSLDPNSYEQYF
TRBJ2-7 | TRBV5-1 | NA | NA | TGCGCCAGCAGCTTGGCGCGGACCTACGAGCAGTACTTC | CASSLARTYEQYF
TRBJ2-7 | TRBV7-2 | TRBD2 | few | TGTGCCAGCAGCTCCGATCTAGCGGGGGGGCCCGAGCAGTACTTC | CASSSDLAGGPEQYF
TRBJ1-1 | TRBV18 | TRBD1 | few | TGTGCCAGCTCACCAGCAGGGGGATACACTGAAGCTTTCTTT | CASSPAGGYTEAFF
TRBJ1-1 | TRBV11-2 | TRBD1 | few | TGTGCCAGCAGCACTAGACAGGGCCACACTGAAGCTTTCTTT | CASSTRQGHTEAFF
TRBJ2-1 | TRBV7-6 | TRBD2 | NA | TGTGCCAGCAGCTTAACTAGCGGCTACAATGAGCAGTTCTTC | CASSLTSGYNEQFF
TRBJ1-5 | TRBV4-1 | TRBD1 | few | TGCGCCAGCAGCTTTCAGGGACAGGGGTATCAGCCCCAGCATTTT | CASSFQGQGYQPQHF
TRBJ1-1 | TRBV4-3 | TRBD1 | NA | TGCGCCAGCAGCCAAGTACGGACAGGGAACACTGAAGCTTTCTTT | CASSQVRTGNTEAFF
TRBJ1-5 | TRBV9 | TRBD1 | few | TGTGCCAGCAGCGTAGGGACAGGGGGTCTTTGGCCCCAGCATTTT | CASSVGTGGLWPQHF
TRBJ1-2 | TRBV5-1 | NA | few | TGCGCCAGCAGCTTGGACAGTGGCATTGGTGGCTACACCTTC | CASSLDSGIGGYTF
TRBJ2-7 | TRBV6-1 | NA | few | TGTGCCAGCAGTGAAGCGGGACAAAGGGACGAGCAGTACTTC | CASSEAGQRDEQYF
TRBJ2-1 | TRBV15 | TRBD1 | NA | TGTGCCACCAGCCGGGACAGGGTGAATAATGAGCAGTTCTTC | CATSRDRVNNEQFF
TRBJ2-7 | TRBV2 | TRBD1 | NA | TGTGCCGGATCCGGGACAGGGTACTACGAGCAGTACTTC | CAGSGTGYYEQYF
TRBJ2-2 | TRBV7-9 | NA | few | TGTGCCAGCAGCCAGATTGGCGGGGAGCTGTTTTTT | CASSQIGGELFF
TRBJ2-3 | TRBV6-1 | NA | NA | TGTGCCAGCGGGGCCCGGGCAGGGGAGTCAGATACGCAGTATTTT | CASGARAGESDTQYF
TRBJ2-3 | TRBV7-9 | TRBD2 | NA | TGTGCCAGCAGCCCAGCAGGGACTAGAAGTACAGATACGCAGTATTTT | CASSPAGTRSTDTQYF
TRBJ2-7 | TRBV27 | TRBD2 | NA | TGTGCCAGCACACGCCGCGCGGGGGTATCCTACGAGCAGTACTTC | CASTRRAGVSYEQYF
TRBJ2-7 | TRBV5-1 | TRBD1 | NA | TGCGCCAGCAGCCGCTTGGGACAGGGTGGGGAAGAGCAGTACTTC | CASSRLGQGGEEQYF
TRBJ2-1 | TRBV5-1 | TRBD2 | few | TGCGCCAGCAGCTTGGTTAGCGGGAACGCCTACAATGAGCAGTTCTTC | CASSLVSGNAYNEQFF
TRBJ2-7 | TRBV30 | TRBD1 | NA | TGTGCCTGGAGTGTAAAGGGACAGGGCCTTAGGTGGTACTTC | CAWSVKGQGLRWYF
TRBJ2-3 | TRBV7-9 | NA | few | TGTGCCAGCAGCTTAAGGGGAAGCTCTAGCACAGATACGCAGTATTTT | CASSLRGSSSTDTQYF
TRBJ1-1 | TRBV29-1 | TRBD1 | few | TGCAGCGTGCCGGAAACAGGGGAAAACACTGAAGCTTTCTTT | CSVPETGENTEAFF
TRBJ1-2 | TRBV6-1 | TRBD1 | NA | TGTGCCAGCAGGCCGGGACAGGGGTATGGCTACACCTTC | CASRPGQGYGYTF
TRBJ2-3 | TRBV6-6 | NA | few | TGTGCCAGCAGCCTCCAGGGGGATACGCAGTATTTT | CASSLQGDTQYF
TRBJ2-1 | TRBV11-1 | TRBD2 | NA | TGTGCCAGCAGCTTACGGCTAGCGGGAGTTGGGTTACGAGCTGAGCAGTTCTTC | CASSLRLAGVGLRAEQFF
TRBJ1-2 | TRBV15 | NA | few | TGTGCCACCAGCAGAGAGGTCCGGGGCTATGGCTACACCTTC | CATSREVRGYGYTF
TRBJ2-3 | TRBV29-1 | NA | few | TGCAGCGCGCGGCGTAGGACAGATACGCAGTATTTT | CSARRRTDTQYF
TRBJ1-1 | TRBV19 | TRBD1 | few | TGTGCCAGTAGTACTTTTGGACAGGTGAACACTGAAGCTTTCTTT | CASSTFGQVNTEAFF
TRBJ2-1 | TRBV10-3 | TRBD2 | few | TGTGCCATCAGTGAGGAACTAGCGGGGGGACGAAATGAGCAGTTCTTC | CAISEELAGGRNEQFF
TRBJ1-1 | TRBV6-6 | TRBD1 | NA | TGTGCCAGCAGTTACTCGAGGACAGGGAGGACTGAAGCTTTCTTT | CASSYSRTGRTEAFF
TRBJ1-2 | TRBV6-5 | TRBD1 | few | TGTGCCAGCAGCCTTTCGGGACAGGGGGCATATGGCTACACCTTC | CASSLSGQGAYGYTF
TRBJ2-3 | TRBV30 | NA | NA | TGTGCCTGGAGTGTACAAGGACTCAGCACAGATACGCAGTATTTT | CAWSVQGLSTDTQYF
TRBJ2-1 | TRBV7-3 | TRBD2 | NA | TGTGCCAGCAGCCCTAGCGGGGGGGCATTTAATGAGCAGTTCTTC | CASSPSGGAFNEQFF
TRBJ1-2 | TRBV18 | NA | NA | TGTGCCAGCTCACCACAGGGGGTCTATGGCTACACCTTC | CASSPQGVYGYTF